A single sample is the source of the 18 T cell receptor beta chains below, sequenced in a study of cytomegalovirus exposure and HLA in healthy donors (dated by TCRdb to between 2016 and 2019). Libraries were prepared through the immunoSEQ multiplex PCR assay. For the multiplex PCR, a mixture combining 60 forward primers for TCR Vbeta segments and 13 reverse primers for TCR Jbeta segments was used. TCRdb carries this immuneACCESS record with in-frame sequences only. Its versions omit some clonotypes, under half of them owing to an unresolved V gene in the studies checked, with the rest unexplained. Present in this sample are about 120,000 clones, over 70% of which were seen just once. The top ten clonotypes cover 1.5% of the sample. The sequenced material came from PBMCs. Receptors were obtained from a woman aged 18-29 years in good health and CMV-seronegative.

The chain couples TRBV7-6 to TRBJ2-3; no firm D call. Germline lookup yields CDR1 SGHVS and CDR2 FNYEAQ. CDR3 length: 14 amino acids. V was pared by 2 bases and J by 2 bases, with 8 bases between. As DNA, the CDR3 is TGTGCCAGCAGCTTATCCGGGTCCACAGATACGCAGTATTTT. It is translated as CASSLSGSTDTQYF.

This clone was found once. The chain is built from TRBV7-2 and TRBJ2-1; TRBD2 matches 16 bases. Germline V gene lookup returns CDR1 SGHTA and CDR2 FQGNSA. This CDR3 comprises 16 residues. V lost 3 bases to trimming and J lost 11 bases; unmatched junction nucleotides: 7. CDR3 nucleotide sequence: TGTGCCAGCAGCTTGCCTGGGACTAGCGGGGGGGTCAAGCAGTTCTTC. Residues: CASSLPGTSGGVKQFF.

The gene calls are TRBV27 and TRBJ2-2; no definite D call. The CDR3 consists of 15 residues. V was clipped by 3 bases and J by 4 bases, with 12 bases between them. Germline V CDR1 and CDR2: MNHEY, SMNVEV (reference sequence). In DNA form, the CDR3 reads TGTGCCAGCAGTTTTTATTCCCCGGGCACCGGGGAGCTGTTTTTT. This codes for CASSFYSPGTGELFF.

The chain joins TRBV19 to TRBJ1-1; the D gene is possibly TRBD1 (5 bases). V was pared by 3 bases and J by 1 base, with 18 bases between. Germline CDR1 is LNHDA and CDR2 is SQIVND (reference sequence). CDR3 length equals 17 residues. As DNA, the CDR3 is TGTGCCAGTAGTATTTGGGGCTCGGGGGGATCGAACACTGAAGCTTTCTTT. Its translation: CASSIWGSGGSNTEAFF.

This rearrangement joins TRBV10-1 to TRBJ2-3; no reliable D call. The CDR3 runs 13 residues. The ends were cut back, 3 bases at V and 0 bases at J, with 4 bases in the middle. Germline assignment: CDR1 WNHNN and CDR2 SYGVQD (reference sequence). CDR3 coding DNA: TGCGCCAGCAGTGAAGCTAGCACAGATACGCAGTATTTT. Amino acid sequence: CASSEASTDTQYF.

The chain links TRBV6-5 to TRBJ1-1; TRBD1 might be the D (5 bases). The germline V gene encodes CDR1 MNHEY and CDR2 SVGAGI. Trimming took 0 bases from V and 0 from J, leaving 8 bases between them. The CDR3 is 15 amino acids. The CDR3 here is CASSYSAGLNTEAFF. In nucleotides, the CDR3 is TGTGCCAGCAGTTACTCGGCAGGGTTGAACACTGAAGCTTTCTTT.

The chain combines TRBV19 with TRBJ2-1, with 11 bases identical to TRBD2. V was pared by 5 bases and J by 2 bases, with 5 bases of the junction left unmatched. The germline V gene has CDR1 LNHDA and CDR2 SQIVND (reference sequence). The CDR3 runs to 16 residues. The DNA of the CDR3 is TGTGCCAGTAGTCTTACTAGCGGGGGCCCCTACAATGAGCAGTTCTTC. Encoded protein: CASSLTSGGPYNEQFF.

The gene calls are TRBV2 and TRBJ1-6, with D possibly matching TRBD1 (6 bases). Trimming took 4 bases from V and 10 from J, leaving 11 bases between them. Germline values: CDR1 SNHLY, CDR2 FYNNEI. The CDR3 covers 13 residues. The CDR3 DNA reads TGTGCCAGCAGTGTCCAGGGGATCTCACCCCTCCACTTT. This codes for CASSVQGISPLHF.

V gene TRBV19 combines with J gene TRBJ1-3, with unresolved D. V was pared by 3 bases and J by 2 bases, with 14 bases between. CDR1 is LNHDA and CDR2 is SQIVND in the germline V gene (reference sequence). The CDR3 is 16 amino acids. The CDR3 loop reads CASSILTTTPGNTIYF. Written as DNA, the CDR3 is TGTGCCAGTAGTATCTTGACTACCACTCCTGGAAACACCATATATTTT.

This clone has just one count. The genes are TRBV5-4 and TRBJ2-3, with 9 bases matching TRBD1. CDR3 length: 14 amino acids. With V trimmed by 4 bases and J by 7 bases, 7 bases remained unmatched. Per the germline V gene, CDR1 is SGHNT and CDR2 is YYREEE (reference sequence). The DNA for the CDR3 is TGTGCCAGCAGCCCCGGGACAGGGCCCCATACGCAGTATTTT. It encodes CASSPGTGPHTQYF.

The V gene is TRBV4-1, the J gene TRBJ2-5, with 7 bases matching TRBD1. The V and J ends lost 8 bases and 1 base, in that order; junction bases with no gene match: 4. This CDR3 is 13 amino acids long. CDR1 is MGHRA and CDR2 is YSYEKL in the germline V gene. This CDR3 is CASRKGAQETQYF. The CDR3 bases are TGCGCCAGCCGCAAGGGGGCCCAAGAGACCCAGTACTTC.

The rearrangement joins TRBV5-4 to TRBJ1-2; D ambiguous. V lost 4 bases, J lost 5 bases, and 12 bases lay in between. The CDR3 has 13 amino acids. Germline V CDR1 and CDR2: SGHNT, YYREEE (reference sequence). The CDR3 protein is CASSHFDTYGYTF. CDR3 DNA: TGTGCCAGCAGCCACTTCGACACATATGGCTACACCTTC.

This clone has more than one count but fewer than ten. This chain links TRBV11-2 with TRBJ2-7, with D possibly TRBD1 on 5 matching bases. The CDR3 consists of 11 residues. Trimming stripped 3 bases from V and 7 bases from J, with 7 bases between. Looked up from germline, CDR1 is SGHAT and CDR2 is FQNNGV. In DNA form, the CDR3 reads TGTGCCAGCAGCTTGAAGGGGGAGCAGTACTTC. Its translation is CASSLKGEQYF. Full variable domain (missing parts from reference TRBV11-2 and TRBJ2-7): EAGVAQSPRYKIIEKRQSVAFWCNPISGHATLYWYQQILGQGPKLLIQFQNNGVVDDSQLPKDRFSAERLKGVDSTLKIQPAKLEDSAVYLCASSLKGEQYFGPGTRLTVT.

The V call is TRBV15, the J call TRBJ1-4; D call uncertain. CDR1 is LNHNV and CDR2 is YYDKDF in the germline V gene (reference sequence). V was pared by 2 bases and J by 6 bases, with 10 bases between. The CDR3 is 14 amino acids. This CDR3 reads CATSRRNGDEKLFF. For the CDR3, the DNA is TGTGCCACCAGCAGACGTAACGGGGATGAAAAACTGTTTTTT.

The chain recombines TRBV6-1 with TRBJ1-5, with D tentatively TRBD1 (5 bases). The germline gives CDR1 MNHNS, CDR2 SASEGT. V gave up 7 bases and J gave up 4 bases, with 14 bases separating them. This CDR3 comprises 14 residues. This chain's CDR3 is CASTYGGLNQPQHF. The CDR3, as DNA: TGTGCCAGCACCTACGGGGGACTTAATCAGCCCCAGCATTTT.

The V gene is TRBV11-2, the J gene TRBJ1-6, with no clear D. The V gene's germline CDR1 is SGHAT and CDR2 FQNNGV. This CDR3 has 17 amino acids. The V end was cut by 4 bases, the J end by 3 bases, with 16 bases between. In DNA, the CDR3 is TGTGCCAGCAGCTCCCCGAATGGCTCCGTCTATAATTCACCCCTCCACTTT. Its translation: CASSSPNGSVYNSPLHF. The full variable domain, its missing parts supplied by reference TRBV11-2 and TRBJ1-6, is EAGVAQSPRYKIIEKRQSVAFWCNPISGHATLYWYQQILGQGPKLLIQFQNNGVVDDSQLPKDRFSAERLKGVDSTLKIQPAKLEDSAVYLCASSSPNGSVYNSPLHFGNGTRLTVT.

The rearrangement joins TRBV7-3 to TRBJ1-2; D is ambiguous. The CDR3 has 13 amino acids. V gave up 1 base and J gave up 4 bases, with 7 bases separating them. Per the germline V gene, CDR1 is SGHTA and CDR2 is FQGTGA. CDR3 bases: TGTGCCAGCAGCTTAATACCCGGCTATGGCTACACCTTC. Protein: CASSLIPGYGYTF.

CDR3 protein: CAISERGGQQQFF. The CDR3 nucleotides are TGTGCCATCAGTGAGAGAGGGGGACAGCAACAGTTCTTC. The V call is TRBV10-3, the J call TRBJ2-1, with TRBD1 matching 7 bases. Germline CDR1 and CDR2: ENHRY and SYGVKD. The CDR3 runs 13 residues. The junction had 8 bases not matched to a gene; V was cut back by 2 bases and J by 13 bases.